This T cell receptor beta chain was sequenced during a study of blood T cells in healthy people across ages. As regards this clonotype: Its cognate antigen is unknown.

Overall study results and limits: TCR beta diversity tracked closely with naive T cell percentage.

Primed by a sample-barcoded 5' primer and a J-beta primer mix, a second PCR proceeded for about 6 to 11 cycles. Any given sample supplied a minimum of 3 million CDR3-containing paired-end reads. Using its own MiXCR run on the 5' RACE reads, TCRdb lists one record per CDR3 protein. The table records around 1,700,000 distinct CDR3 sequences, under 30% of them present only once. The CDR3 length is 15 residues. With 0 bases clipped from V and 6 bases from J, the junction kept 3 bases outside the gene matches. Germline CDR1 and CDR2: SGHDT and YYEEEE. The material sequenced was blood. This TCR derives from a woman aged 25 to 39 in good health. The chain carries TRBV5-6 and TRBJ2-3; TRBD2 matches 11 bases. CDR3 nucleotide sequence: TGTGCCAGCAGCTTGGAGGTAGCGGGGGGGGATACGCAGTATTTT. It yields the protein CASSLEVAGGDTQYF. The full variable domain, in which reference TRBV5-6 and TRBJ2-3 provide the parts outside the CDR3, is DAGVTQSPTHLIKTRGQQVTLRCSPKSGHDTVSWYQQALGQGPQFIFQYYEEEERQRGNFPDRFSGHQFPNYSSELNVNALLLGDSALYLCASSLEVAGGDTQYFGPGTRLTVL.